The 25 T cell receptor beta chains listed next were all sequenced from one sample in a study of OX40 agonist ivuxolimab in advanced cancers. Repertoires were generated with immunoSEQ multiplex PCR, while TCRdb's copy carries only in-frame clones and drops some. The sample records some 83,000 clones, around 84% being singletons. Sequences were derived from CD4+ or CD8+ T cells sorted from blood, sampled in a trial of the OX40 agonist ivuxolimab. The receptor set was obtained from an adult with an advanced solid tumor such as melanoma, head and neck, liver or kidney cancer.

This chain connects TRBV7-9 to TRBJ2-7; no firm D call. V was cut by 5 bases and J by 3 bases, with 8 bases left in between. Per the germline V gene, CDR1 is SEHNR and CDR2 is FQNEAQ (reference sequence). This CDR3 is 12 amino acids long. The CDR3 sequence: CASSQTLYEQYF. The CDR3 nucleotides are TGTGCCAGCAGCCAGACCCTCTACGAGCAGTACTTC.

CDR3 DNA: TGTGCCAGCAGCGTAGAACAGGGGCGGACTGAGACCCAGTACTTC. It encodes CASSVEQGRTETQYF. The chain recombines TRBV9 with TRBJ2-5; 7 positions match TRBD1. From germline, CDR1 is SGDLS and CDR2 YYNGEE. This CDR3 region has 15 residues. V was pared by 0 bases and J by 5 bases, with 7 bases of the junction left unmatched.

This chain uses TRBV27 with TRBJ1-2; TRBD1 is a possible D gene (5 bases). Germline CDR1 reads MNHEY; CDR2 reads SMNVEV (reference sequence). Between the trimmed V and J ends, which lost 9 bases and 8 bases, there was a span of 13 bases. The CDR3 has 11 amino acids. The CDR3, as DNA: TGTGCCAGTTGGGGGAGAGGCGGCTACACCTTC. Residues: CASWGRGGYTF.

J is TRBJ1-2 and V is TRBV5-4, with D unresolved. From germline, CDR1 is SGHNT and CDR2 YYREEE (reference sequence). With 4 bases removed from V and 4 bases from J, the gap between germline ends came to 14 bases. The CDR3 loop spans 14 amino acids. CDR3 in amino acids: CASSLEPTVYGYTF. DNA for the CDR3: TGTGCCAGCAGCCTGGAACCGACGGTCTATGGCTACACCTTC.

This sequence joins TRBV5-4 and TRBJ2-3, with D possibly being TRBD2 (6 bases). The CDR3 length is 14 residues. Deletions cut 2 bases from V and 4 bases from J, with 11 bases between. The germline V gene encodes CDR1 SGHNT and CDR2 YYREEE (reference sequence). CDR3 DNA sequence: TGTGCCAGCAGCTTAGCACTAGCCCCAGATACGCAGTATTTT. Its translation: CASSLALAPDTQYF.

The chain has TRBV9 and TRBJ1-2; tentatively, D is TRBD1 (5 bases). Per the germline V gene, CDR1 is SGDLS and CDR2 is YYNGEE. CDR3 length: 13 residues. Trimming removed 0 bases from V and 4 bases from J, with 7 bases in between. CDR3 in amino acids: CASSVEGTYGYTF. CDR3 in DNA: TGTGCCAGCAGCGTAGAGGGGACCTATGGCTACACCTTC.

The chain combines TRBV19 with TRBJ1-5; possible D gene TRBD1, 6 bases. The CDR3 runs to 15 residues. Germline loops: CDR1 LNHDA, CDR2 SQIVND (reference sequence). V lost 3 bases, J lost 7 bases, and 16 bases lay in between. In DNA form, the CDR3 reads TGTGCCAGTAGTATGGGACACAGAGGGGGACAGCCCCAGCATTTT. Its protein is CASSMGHRGGQPQHF.

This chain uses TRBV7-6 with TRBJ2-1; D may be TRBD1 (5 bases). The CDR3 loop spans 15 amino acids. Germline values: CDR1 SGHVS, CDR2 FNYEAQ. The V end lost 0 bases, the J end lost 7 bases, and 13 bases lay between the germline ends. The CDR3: CASSLAIGAPNEQFF. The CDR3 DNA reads TGTGCCAGCAGCTTAGCGATAGGGGCCCCTAATGAGCAGTTCTTC.

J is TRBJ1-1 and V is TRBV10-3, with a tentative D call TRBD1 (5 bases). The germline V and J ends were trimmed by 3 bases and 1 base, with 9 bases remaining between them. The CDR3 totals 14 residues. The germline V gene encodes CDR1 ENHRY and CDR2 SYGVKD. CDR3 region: CAISEQVPNTEAFF. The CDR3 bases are TGTGCCATCAGTGAACAGGTTCCGAACACTGAAGCTTTCTTT.

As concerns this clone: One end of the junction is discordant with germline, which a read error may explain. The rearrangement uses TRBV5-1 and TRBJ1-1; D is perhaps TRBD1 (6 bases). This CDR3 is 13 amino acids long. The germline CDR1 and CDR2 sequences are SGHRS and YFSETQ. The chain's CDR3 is CASVEEGGAEAFF. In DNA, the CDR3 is TGCGCCAGTGTCGAGGAAGGGGGGGCTGAGGCTTTCTTT. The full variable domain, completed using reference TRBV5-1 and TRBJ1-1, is KAGVTQTPRYLIKTRGQQVTLSCSPISGHRSVSWYQQTPGQGLQFLFEYFSETQRNKGNFPGRFSGRQFSNSRSEMNVSTLELGDSALYLCASVEEGGAEAFFGQGTRLTVV.

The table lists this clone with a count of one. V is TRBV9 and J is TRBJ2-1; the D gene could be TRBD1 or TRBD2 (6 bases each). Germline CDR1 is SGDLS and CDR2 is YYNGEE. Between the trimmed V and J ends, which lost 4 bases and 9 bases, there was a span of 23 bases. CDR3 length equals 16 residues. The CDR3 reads CASSLSTGGPSGEQFF. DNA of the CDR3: TGTGCCAGCAGCTTAAGCACCGGGGGCCCTTCGGGTGAGCAGTTCTTC. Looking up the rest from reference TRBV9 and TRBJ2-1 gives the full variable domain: DSGVTQTPKHLITATGQRVTLRCSPRSGDLSVYWYQQSLDQGLQFLIQYYNGEERAKGNILERFSAQQFPDLHSELNLSSLELGDSALYFCASSLSTGGPSGEQFFGPGTRLTVL.

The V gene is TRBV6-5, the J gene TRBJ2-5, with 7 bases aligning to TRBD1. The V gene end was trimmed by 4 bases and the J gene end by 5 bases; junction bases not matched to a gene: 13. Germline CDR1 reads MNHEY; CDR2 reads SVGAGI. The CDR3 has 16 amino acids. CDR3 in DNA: TGTGCCAGCAGTTTTCCTCCGGGACAGCGGTCGGAGACCCAGTACTTC. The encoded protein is CASSFPPGQRSETQYF.

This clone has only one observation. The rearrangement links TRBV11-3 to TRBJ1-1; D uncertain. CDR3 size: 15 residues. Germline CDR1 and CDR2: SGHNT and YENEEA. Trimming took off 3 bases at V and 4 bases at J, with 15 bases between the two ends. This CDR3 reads CASSLEDGFGTEAFF. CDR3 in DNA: TGTGCCAGCAGCTTGGAGGATGGGTTTGGCACTGAAGCTTTCTTT.

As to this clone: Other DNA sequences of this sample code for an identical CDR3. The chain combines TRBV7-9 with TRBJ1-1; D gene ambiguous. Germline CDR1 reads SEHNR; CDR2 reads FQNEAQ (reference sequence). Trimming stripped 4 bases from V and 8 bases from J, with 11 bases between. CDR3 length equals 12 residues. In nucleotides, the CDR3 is TGTGCCAGCAGCTCGGGATCGTCGGAAGCTTTCTTT. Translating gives CASSSGSSEAFF.

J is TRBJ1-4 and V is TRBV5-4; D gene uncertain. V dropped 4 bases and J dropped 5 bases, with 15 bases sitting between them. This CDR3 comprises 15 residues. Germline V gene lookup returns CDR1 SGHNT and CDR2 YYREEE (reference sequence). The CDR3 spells CASSRAVGSNEKLFF. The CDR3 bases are TGTGCCAGCAGCCGGGCCGTGGGCTCCAATGAAAAACTGTTTTTT.

Here the CDR3 DNA reads TGTGCCAGCAACCCGAGGAGGAACACTGAAGCTTTCTTT. Translated, it gives CASNPRRNTEAFF. The chain recombines TRBV6-5 with TRBJ1-1; D is undetermined. The CDR3 is made up of 13 amino acids. Germline values: CDR1 MNHEY, CDR2 SVGAGI. V lost 7 bases and J lost 1, with 10 bases in between.

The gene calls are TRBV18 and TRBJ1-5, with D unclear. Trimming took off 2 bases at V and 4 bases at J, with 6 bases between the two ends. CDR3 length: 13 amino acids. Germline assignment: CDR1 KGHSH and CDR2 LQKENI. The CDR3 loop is CASSPDANQPQHF. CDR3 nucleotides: TGTGCCAGCTCACCAGACGCTAATCAGCCCCAGCATTTT.

The CDR3 DNA reads TGCAGCGTTGCGGACAGGAACTATGGCTACACCTTC. It encodes CSVADRNYGYTF. The chain couples TRBV29-1 to TRBJ1-2; 7 nucleotides line up with TRBD1. The CDR3 has 12 amino acids. In germline, CDR1 is SQVTM, CDR2 ANQGSEA. V shed 4 bases and J 2 bases; nucleotides not matched to a gene: 1.

This CDR3 is CASTGGNTEAFF. The CDR3 DNA sequence: TGTGCCAGCACAGGGGGGAACACTGAAGCTTTCTTT. J is TRBJ1-1 and V is TRBV7-9, with 7 bases fitting TRBD1. The CDR3 is 12 residues long. Germline V lookup: CDR1 SEHNR, CDR2 FQNEAQ (reference sequence). V was clipped by 7 bases and J by 1 base; unmatched bases: 0.

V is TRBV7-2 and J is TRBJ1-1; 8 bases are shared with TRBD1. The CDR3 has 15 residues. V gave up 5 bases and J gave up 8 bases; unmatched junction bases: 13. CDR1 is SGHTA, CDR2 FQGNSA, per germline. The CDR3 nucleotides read TGTGCCAGCAGCCTTACACGGACAGGGTCTAAGGAAGCTTTCTTT. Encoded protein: CASSLTRTGSKEAFF.

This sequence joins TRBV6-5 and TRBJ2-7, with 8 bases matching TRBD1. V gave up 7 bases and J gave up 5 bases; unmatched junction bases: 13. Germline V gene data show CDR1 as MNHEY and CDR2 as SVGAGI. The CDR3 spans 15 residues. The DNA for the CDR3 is TGTGCCAGCACCACTTGGAACAGGGGGTTCCACGAGCAGTACTTC. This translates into CASTTWNRGFHEQYF.

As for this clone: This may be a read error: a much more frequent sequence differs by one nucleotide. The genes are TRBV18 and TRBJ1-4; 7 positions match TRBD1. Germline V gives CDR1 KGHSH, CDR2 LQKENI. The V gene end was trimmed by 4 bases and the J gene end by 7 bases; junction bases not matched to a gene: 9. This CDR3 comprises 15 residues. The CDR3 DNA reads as TGTGCCAGCTCACAACCGAGACAGGGCGGTGAAAAACTGTTTTTT. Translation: CASSQPRQGGEKLFF.

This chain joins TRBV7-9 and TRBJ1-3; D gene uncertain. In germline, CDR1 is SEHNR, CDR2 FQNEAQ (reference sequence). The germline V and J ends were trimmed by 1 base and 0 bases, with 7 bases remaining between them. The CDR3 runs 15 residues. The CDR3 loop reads CASSLDGSSGNTIYF. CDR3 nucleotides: TGTGCCAGCAGCTTAGACGGGAGCTCTGGAAACACCATATATTTT.

This chain's CDR3 is CASRGLDTQYF. CDR3 bases: TGTGCCAGCAGGGGGCTGGATACGCAGTATTTT. The chain carries TRBV13 and TRBJ2-3, with D possibly being TRBD1 (5 bases). The V end was cut by 6 bases, the J end by 6 bases, with 7 bases between. CDR1 and CDR2 from the germline V gene are PRHDT and FYEKMQ (reference sequence). This CDR3 contains 11 residues.

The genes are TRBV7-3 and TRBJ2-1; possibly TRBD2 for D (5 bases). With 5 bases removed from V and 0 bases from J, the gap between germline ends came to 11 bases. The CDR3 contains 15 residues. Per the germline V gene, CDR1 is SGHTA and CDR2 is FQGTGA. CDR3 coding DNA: TGTGCCAGCAGCCCTAGGGAGAACTCCTACAATGAGCAGTTCTTC. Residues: CASSPRENSYNEQFF.